The rows below give T cell receptor beta chains drawn from one sample of a study of PD-L1 blockade in urothelial cancer. Assay: immunoSEQ multiplex PCR; the TCRdb copy retains only in-frame clones and omits some. The table lists some 90,000 clones, 89% of them singletons, with roughly 0.88% in the top ten. The sample here was PBMCs, taken around atezolizumab (anti-PD-L1) treatment. The receptors here all came from a woman older than 75 with urothelial cancer. Both conserved end residues are part of each CDR3. The order of the fields is V gene, J gene, clone size, D gene, CDR3 DNA, CDR3 protein. D genes are given only for firm matches. Clone size appears in some rows only: once, few, many, or a class for an expanded clone.

TRBV7-3	TRBJ2-2	-	-	TGTGCCAGCAGCCCCGGGGGAGAGAACGCGAACACCGGGGAGCTGTTTTTT	CASSPGGENANTGELFF
TRBV2	TRBJ2-2	-	-	TGTGCCAGCATCTCAGGGGGGACAGCGAACACCGGGGAGCTGTTTTTT	CASISGGTANTGELFF
TRBV6-5	TRBJ2-1	-	-	TGTGCCAGCAAAATAGCGCCGAGCTCCTACAATGAGCAGTTCTTC	CASKIAPSSYNEQFF
TRBV27	TRBJ1-5	-	-	TGTGCCAGCAGTTGGAGTAGTAATCAGCCCCAGCATTTT	CASSWSSNQPQHF
TRBV6-5	TRBJ1-2	-	TRBD1	TGTGCCAGCAGAGGCGGACAGGCGGCTAACTATGGCTACACCTTC	CASRGGQAANYGYTF
TRBV5-1	TRBJ2-7	-	TRBD2	TGCGCCAGCAGCCCGACTAGCGGGGCCCAAGGGGAGCAGTACTTC	CASSPTSGAQGEQYF
TRBV6-1	TRBJ2-7	few	TRBD2	TGTGCCAGCAGTGAACGGGCTAGCGGGGCCTCCTACGAGCAGTACTTC	CASSERASGASYEQYF
TRBV30	TRBJ1-1	-	-	TGTGCCTGGGGGGCGCCCTCGGTGCACACTGAAGCTTTCTTT	CAWGAPSVHTEAFF
TRBV19	TRBJ2-2	-	TRBD2	TGTGCCAGCCGACTAGCGATGGCGAACACCGGGGAGCTGTTTTTT	CASRLAMANTGELFF
TRBV5-1	TRBJ1-2	-	-	TGCGCCAGCAGCTTGGCCGGTAACTATGGCTACACCTTC	CASSLAGNYGYTF
TRBV28	TRBJ1-4	-	-	TGTGCCAGCAGACTCAGGGGTTCGGTTGGGAAACTGTTTTTT	CASRLRGSVGKLFF
TRBV29-1	TRBJ2-3	-	TRBD2	TGCAGCGCTAGGACTAGCGGGAGTGTCACGCAGTATTTT	CSARTSGSVTQYF
TRBV11-2	TRBJ1-3	-	-	TGTGCCAGCAGCTCGGCAGGGTTGGGAAACACCATATATTTT	CASSSAGLGNTIYF
TRBV5-1	TRBJ1-4	-	TRBD1	TGCGCCAGCAGCACCGGGACAGTAAATGAAAAACTGTTTTTT	CASSTGTVNEKLFF
TRBV27	TRBJ1-5	-	TRBD1	TGTGCCAGCAGTCGTCTCGGACAGGGAAGTCAGCCCCAGCATTTT	CASSRLGQGSQPQHF
TRBV6-1	TRBJ2-3	-	-	TGTGCCAGCAGGGAAGGGGGGCATACGCAGTATTTT	CASREGGHTQYF
TRBV19	TRBJ2-2	-	-	TGTGCCAGTAGTGGGGGGACCGGACTCACCGGGGAGCTGTTTTTT	CASSGGTGLTGELFF
TRBV7-6	TRBJ2-7	-	-	TGTGCCAGCAGCCCCCGGAGGGCCGGGAGTCCCGAGCAGTACTTC	CASSPRRAGSPEQYF
TRBV27	TRBJ1-1	-	TRBD1	TGTGCCAGCAGTTTCCGGGACAGGGGACCGAACACTGAAGCTTTCTTT	CASSFRDRGPNTEAFF
TRBV5-4	TRBJ2-1	-	TRBD2	TGTGCCAGCAGCTTACCGGGACTAGCACGCAATGAGCAGTTCTTC	CASSLPGLARNEQFF
TRBV7-9	TRBJ2-1	-	TRBD2	TGTGCCAGCAGCATCGGCACTAGCGGGAGTAGACAGTTCTTC	CASSIGTSGSRQFF
TRBV2	TRBJ2-5	-	-	TGTGCCAGCAGTATCGCCCGGGGGGAGACCCAGTACTTC	CASSIARGETQYF
TRBV5-8	TRBJ1-4	-	-	TGTGCCAGCAGCTTGGTCTTAGGAGCTAATGAAAAACTGTTTTTT	CASSLVLGANEKLFF
TRBV30	TRBJ1-2	-	TRBD1	TGTGCCTGGAGTGGGACAGGGCGTTATGATGGCTACACCTTC	CAWSGTGRYDGYTF
TRBV10-3	TRBJ2-7	-	TRBD1	TGTGCCATCAGTGACTCGGACAGGGACTCTCTAGCTAATCTCTACGAGCAGTACTTC	CAISDSDRDSLANLYEQYF
TRBV9	TRBJ2-5	-	-	TGTGCCAGCAGCGCCCAGGCTGCTGGGGAGACCCAGTACTTC	CASSAQAAGETQYF
TRBV9	TRBJ2-7	-	-	TGTGCCAGCAGCGTAGACTCTCGTACCTACGAGCAGTACTTC	CASSVDSRTYEQYF
TRBV7-2	TRBJ1-2	-	TRBD1	TGTGCCAGCAGCTTAGTGGCAGGGGGCAATCGGCACTATGGCTACACCTTC	CASSLVAGGNRHYGYTF
TRBV28	TRBJ1-2	-	TRBD1	TGTGCCAGCAGCCCAAACCTCGGGACAGTTTATGGCTACACCTTC	CASSPNLGTVYGYTF
TRBV7-2	TRBJ2-1	once	-	TGTGCCAGCAGCTTTGAGGTAATCAATGAGCAGTTCTTC	CASSFEVINEQFF
TRBV30	TRBJ2-7	-	TRBD2	TGTGCCTGGAGTGTTTCCAGCGGGGCCTACGAGCAGTACTTC	CAWSVSSGAYEQYF
TRBV9	TRBJ2-6	-	TRBD2	TGTGCCAGCAGCGTAACTAGCGGGGTGGGGGACGTCCTGACTTTC	CASSVTSGVGDVLTF
TRBV4-1	TRBJ1-1	-	-	TGCGCCAGCAGCCAGTACCCCCAGGCGAACACTGAAGCTTTCTTT	CASSQYPQANTEAFF
TRBV4-2	TRBJ2-1	-	TRBD2	TGTGCCAGCAGCCAAACTAGCGGGAGGGCCGGGAACAATGAGCAGTTCTTC	CASSQTSGRAGNNEQFF
TRBV7-6	TRBJ2-1	-	-	TGTGCCAGCAGCACCGCTGGTGGCTATGAGCAGTTCTTC	CASSTAGGYEQFF
TRBV9	TRBJ2-2	-	TRBD2	TGTGCCAGCAGCGTCGGGGGGGGGCTGAACACCGGGGAGCTGTTTTTT	CASSVGGGLNTGELFF
TRBV4-1	TRBJ2-1	-	TRBD2	TGCGCCAGCAGCCAAGTTGGGACTAGCGGGATGTCGCAGTTCTTC	CASSQVGTSGMSQFF
TRBV30	TRBJ2-1	-	TRBD2	TGTGCCTGGGAGCGGGAGGGCCGAAATGAGCAGTTCTTC	CAWEREGRNEQFF
TRBV6-6	TRBJ2-7	-	-	TGTGCCAGCAGTTCCGCAGGGTCCTCCTACGAGCAGTACTTC	CASSSAGSSYEQYF
TRBV7-3	TRBJ2-2	-	-	TGTGCCAGCAGGCCACAGGTGAACACCGGGGAGCTGTTTTTT	CASRPQVNTGELFF
TRBV11-2	TRBJ1-1	once	-	TGTGCCAGCAGCTTATCTTCAGTCAACACTGAAGCTTTCTTT	CASSLSSVNTEAFF
TRBV19	TRBJ1-1	-	TRBD1	TGTGCCAGTAGTACACCGGGACAGTTGAACACTGAAGCTTTCTTT	CASSTPGQLNTEAFF
TRBV11-1	TRBJ2-3	-	-	TGTGCCAGCAGGGGGGGGCTGAGTTCAGATACGCAGTATTTT	CASRGGLSSDTQYF
TRBV19	TRBJ1-2	once	-	TGTGCCAGTAGTATCCCCGCCAGGGCGGATGGCTACACCTTC	CASSIPARADGYTF
TRBV6-1	TRBJ1-2	-	TRBD1	TGTGCCAGCAGTTTGCGGGGACAGAACTATGGCTACACCTTC	CASSLRGQNYGYTF
TRBV5-1	TRBJ2-2	-	-	TGCGCCACCACTTCGGGAGATACCGGGGAGCTGTTTTTT	CATTSGDTGELFF
TRBV5-4	TRBJ1-1	-	-	TGTGCCAGCAGCTTGGTGGCGGGGGCTAAAACTGAAGCTTTCTTT	CASSLVAGAKTEAFF
TRBV6-5	TRBJ2-3	-	TRBD1	TGTGCCAGCAGTGACAGGGGAGGTACGCAGTATTTT	CASSDRGGTQYF
TRBV7-7	TRBJ1-3	-	-	TGTGCCAGCAGCACCGGGTCCTCTGGAAACACCATATATTTT	CASSTGSSGNTIYF
TRBV29-1	TRBJ1-5	-	TRBD1	TGCAGCGTCAAACAGGGGGCCGGGAGCAATCAGCCCCAGCATTTT	CSVKQGAGSNQPQHF
TRBV28	TRBJ2-1	-	TRBD1	TGTGCCAGCAGTTCCGGGACAGGGGTTCCCAATGAGCAGTTCTTC	CASSSGTGVPNEQFF